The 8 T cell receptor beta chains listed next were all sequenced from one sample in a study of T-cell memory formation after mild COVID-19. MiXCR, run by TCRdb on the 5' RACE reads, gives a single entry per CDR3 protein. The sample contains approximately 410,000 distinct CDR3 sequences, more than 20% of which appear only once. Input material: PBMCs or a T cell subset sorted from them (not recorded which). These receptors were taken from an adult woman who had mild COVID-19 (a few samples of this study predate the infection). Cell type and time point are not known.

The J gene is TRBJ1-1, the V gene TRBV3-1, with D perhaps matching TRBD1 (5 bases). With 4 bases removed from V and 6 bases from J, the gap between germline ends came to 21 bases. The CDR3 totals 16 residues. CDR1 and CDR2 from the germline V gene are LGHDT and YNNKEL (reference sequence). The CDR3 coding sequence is TGTGCCAGCAGCCCCCCAGGACACCGCCGGATCGCTGAAGCTTTCTTT. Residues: CASSPPGHRRIAEAFF. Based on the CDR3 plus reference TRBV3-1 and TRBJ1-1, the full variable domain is DTAVSQTPKYLVTQMGNDKSIKCEQNLGHDTMYWYKQDSKKFLKIMFSYNNKELIINETVPNRFSPKSPDKAHLNLHINSLELGDSAVYFCASSPPGHRRIAEAFFGQGTRLTVV.

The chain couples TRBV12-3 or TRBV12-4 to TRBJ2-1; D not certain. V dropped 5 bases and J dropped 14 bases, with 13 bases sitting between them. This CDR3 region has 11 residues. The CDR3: CASSESGDEFF. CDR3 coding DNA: TGTGCCAGCAGTGAGTCCGGAGATGAGTTCTTC.

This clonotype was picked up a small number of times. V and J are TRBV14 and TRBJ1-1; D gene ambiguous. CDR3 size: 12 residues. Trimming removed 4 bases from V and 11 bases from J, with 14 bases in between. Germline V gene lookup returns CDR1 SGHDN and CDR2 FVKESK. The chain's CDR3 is CASSPDTLRAFF. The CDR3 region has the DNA TGTGCCAGCAGCCCAGACACGCTGCGGGCTTTCTTT.

CDR3 bases: TGTGCCACCAGCAGGAGTGGGGCGGATACGCAGTATTTT. Its protein is CATSRSGADTQYF. The genes are TRBV15 and TRBJ2-3; maybe TRBD1 (5 bases). CDR3 length: 13 amino acids. Germline-derived CDR1 and CDR2 are LNHNV and YYDKDF (reference sequence). V dropped 3 bases and J dropped 6 bases, with 10 bases sitting between them.

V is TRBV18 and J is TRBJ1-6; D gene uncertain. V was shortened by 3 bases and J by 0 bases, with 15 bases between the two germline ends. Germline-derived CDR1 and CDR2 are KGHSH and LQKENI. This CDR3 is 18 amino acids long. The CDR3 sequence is CASSPQEYFSSYNSPLHF. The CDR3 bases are TGTGCCAGCTCACCGCAAGAATACTTTAGCTCCTATAATTCACCCCTCCACTTT. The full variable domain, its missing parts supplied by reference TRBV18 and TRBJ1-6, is NAGVMQNPRHLVRRRGQEARLRCSPMKGHSHVYWYRQLPEEGLKFMVYLQKENIIDESGMPKERFSAEFPKEGPSILRIQQVVRGDSAAYFCASSPQEYFSSYNSPLHFGNGTRLTVT.

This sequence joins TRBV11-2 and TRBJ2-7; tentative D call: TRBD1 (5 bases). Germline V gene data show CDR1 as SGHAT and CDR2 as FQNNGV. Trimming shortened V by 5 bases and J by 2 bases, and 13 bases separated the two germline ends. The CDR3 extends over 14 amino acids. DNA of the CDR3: TGTGCCAGCAGCCGCGAAGGCAGGGCCTACGAGCAGTACTTC. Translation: CASSREGRAYEQYF.

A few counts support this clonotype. The CDR3 loop reads CASSYGRQANTEAFF. Written as DNA, the CDR3 is TGTGCCAGCAGTTACGGGAGGCAGGCGAACACTGAAGCTTTCTTT. The rearrangement uses TRBV6-5 and TRBJ1-1; unclear D gene. Germline V gene lookup returns CDR1 MNHEY and CDR2 SVGAGI. CDR3 size: 15 residues. V was trimmed by 2 bases and J by 1 base, leaving 11 bases between them.

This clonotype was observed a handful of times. CDR3 in DNA: TGCGCCAGCAGCTTTTCCCAGTCAGCCACAGATACGCAGTATTTT. Its protein is CASSFSQSATDTQYF. V and J are TRBV5-1 and TRBJ2-3; D uncertain. V was clipped by 2 bases and J by 2 bases, with 12 bases between them. Germline CDR1 and CDR2: SGHRS and YFSETQ. This CDR3 is 15 amino acids long.